A selection of T cell receptor beta chains follows, all from one sample in a study of T-cell reconstitution after alpha-beta-depleted transplantation in children. TCRdb re-called the PCR reads through MiXCR, storing one row per CDR3 protein. Of 500,000 to 600,000 distinct CDR3 sequences listed, around 20% are singletons. Sequencing was performed on PBMCs from the stem cell graft donor, taken from the stem cell graft. The receptors derive from a human donor who donated a stem cell graft to a child with acute lymphoblastic leukemia. Each CDR3 is given without its conserved first and last residue. Fields, in order: J gene, V gene, CDR3 protein.

J: TRBJ2-4; V: TRBV2; CDR3: ASRARNQNSQY
J: TRBJ2-3; V: TRBV6-4; CDR3: ASSDSGGTDTQY
J: TRBJ1-3; V: TRBV4-1; CDR3: ASSQLIVGNTIY
J: TRBJ1-5; V: TRBV27; CDR3: ASSSPGRRDQPQH
J: TRBJ2-7; V: TRBV10-3; CDR3: AISDVIYEQY
J: TRBJ2-1; V: TRBV9; CDR3: ASSVAASEQF
J: TRBJ1-1; V: TRBV5-8; CDR3: ASSPPGRENTEAF
J: TRBJ2-2; V: TRBV5-5; CDR3: ASSLRDSYTGELF
J: TRBJ2-3; V: TRBV12-3/TRBV12-4; CDR3: ASEEQGAMSGTQY
J: TRBJ2-1; V: TRBV5-1; CDR3: ASSSGMGGLPNEQF
J: TRBJ2-5; V: TRBV7-9; CDR3: ASSLAQGYAETQY
J: TRBJ1-6; V: TRBV5-1; CDR3: ASSGEGLSGSPLH
J: TRBJ1-1; V: TRBV11-2; CDR3: ASSLVLRGNTEAF
J: TRBJ2-1; V: TRBV20-1; CDR3: SAKFRDGSSYNEQF
J: TRBJ2-3; V: TRBV19; CDR3: ASCPGGSREQY
J: TRBJ2-7; V: TRBV9; CDR3: ASSVGLGSTYEQY
J: TRBJ1-3; V: TRBV5-1; CDR3: ASSYGHRGGNTIY
J: TRBJ2-7; V: TRBV6-2/TRBV6-3; CDR3: ASSPTLTSGSNEQY
J: TRBJ2-3; V: TRBV27; CDR3: ASSKSTGVSTDTQY
J: TRBJ2-2; V: TRBV20-1; CDR3: SARSAALSTGELF
J: TRBJ2-2; V: TRBV6-4; CDR3: ASSDEGSTGELF
J: TRBJ2-3; V: TRBV15; CDR3: ATDREDRVGDTQY
J: TRBJ1-5; V: TRBV7-2; CDR3: ASSFGDRDNQPQH
J: TRBJ2-3; V: TRBV5-1; CDR3: ASSLAQTSTDTQY
J: TRBJ2-1; V: TRBV11-2; CDR3: ASSLGTGGTGDNEQF
J: TRBJ2-2; V: TRBV29-1; CDR3: SVTGTGRYTGELF
J: TRBJ2-7; V: TRBV20-1; CDR3: SAAVGGIYEQY
J: TRBJ1-5; V: TRBV29-1; CDR3: SVRTGNQPQH
J: TRBJ2-4; V: TRBV6-4; CDR3: VKLAGERNIQY
J: TRBJ2-1; V: TRBV12-3/TRBV12-4; CDR3: ASNADRGYNEQF
J: TRBJ2-3; V: TRBV29-1; CDR3: SVTIGTSGRNWDTQY
J: TRBJ2-1; V: TRBV29-1; CDR3: SVEDALAGLLSSYNEQF
J: TRBJ2-2; V: TRBV20-1; CDR3: SARHSGRALTGELF
J: TRBJ2-3; V: TRBV5-1; CDR3: ASSWQGLETDTQY
J: TRBJ2-7; V: TRBV9; CDR3: ASSVGGQSYEQY
J: TRBJ1-5; V: TRBV20-1; CDR3: SAEGRVRHSNQPQH
J: TRBJ2-1; V: TRBV7-9; CDR3: ASSWTVGGSNEQF
J: TRBJ1-1; V: TRBV13; CDR3: ASSLAAGRGLGTEAF
J: TRBJ2-4; V: TRBV5-6; CDR3: ASSFVGAKNIQY
J: TRBJ1-5; V: TRBV7-8; CDR3: ASSFTGQLNQPQH
J: TRBJ1-2; V: TRBV5-1; CDR3: ASSLVGVEAGTDGDT
J: TRBJ2-7; V: TRBV9; CDR3: ASSAEFPYEQY
J: TRBJ2-7; V: TRBV9; CDR3: ASSVAGLAGSYEQY
J: TRBJ1-1; V: TRBV4-1; CDR3: ASSPRGTGNTEAF
J: TRBJ2-7; V: TRBV15; CDR3: ATSRAHSYEQY
J: TRBJ2-5; V: TRBV21-1; CDR3: ASRPGGTQETQY
J: TRBJ2-5; V: TRBV9; CDR3: ASSPTLNQETQY
J: TRBJ1-4; V: TRBV5-1; CDR3: ASSLTTGRVYEKLF
J: TRBJ2-1; V: TRBV12-3/TRBV12-4; CDR3: ASSLGTPKNEQF
J: TRBJ1-5; V: TRBV7-9; CDR3: ASGDYPDQPQH